The clone carrying this TCR beta chain has only a few counts. Its matching antigen is unknown. This CDR3 has 14 amino acids. The ends were cut back, 0 bases at V and 1 base at J, with 6 bases in the middle. Looked up from germline, CDR1 is SGHTA and CDR2 is FQGTGA. The data belong to a study of a mutant IDH1 vaccine in newly diagnosed glioma. Indicated time point: week 11, during vaccination. Every vaccination contained 300 ug of the mutant IDH1 20-mer peptide and was paired with topical imiquimod. Generated by immunoSEQ multiplex PCR, the TCRdb table keeps only in-frame clones and is missing some. The sample carries some 120,000 clones, roughly 78% recorded once.

The sequence was obtained from a man in his forties with glioma. V and J are TRBV7-3 and TRBJ1-1; D might be TRBD1 (6 bases). The sample was PBMCs, taken from a glioma patient whose treatment included an IDH1 peptide vaccine. CDR3 sequence: CASSLTRGNTEAFF. In nucleotides, the CDR3 is TGTGCCAGCAGCTTAACCAGGGGGAACACTGAAGCTTTCTTT.